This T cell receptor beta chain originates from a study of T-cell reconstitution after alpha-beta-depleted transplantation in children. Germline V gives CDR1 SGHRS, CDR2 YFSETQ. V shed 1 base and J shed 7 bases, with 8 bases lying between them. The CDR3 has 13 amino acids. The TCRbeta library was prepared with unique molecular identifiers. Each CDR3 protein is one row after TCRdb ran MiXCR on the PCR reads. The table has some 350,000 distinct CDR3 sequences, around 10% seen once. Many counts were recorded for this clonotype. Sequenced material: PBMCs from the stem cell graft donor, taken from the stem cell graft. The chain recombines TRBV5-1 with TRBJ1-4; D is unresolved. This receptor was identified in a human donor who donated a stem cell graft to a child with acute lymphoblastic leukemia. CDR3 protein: CASSLTGREKLFF. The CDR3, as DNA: TGCGCCAGCAGCTTGACCGGGCGTGAAAAACTGTTTTTT.